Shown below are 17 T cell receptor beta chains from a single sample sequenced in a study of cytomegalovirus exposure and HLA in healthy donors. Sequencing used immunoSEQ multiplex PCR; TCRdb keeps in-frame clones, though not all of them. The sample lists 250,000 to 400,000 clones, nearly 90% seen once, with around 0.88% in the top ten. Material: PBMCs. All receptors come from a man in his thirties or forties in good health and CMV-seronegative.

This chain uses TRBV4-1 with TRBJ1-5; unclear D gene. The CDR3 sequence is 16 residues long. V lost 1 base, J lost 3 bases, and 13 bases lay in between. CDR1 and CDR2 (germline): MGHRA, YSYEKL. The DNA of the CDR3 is TGCGCCAGCAGCCAAGGGCCAGGTCGGGACAATCAGCCCCAGCATTTT. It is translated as CASSQGPGRDNQPQHF.

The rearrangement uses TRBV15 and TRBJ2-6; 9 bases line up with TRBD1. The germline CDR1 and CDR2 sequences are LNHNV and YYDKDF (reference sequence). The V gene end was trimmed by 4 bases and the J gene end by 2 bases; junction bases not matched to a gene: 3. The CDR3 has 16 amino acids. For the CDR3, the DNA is TGTGCCACCAGCATTGGGACAGGGACTGGGGCCAACGTCCTGACTTTC. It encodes CATSIGTGTGANVLTF.

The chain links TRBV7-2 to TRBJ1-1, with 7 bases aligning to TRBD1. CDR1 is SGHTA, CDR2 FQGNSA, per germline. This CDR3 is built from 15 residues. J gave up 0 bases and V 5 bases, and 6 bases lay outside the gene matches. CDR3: CASSVKGAVNTEAFF. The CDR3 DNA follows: TGTGCCAGCAGCGTCAAGGGGGCCGTGAACACTGAAGCTTTCTTT.

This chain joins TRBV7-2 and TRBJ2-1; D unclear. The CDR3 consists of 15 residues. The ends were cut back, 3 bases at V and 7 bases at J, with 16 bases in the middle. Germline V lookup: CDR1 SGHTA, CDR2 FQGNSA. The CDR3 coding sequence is TGTGCCAGCAGCTTTAGAGGCGAGAGGTATAATGAGCAGTTCTTC. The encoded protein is CASSFRGERYNEQFF.

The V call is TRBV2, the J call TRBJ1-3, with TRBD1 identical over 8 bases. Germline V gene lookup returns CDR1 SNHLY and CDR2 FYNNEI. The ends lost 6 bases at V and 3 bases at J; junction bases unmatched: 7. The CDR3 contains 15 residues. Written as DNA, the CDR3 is TGTGCCAGCAGACTAATACAGGGGGGTGGAAACACCATATATTTT. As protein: CASRLIQGGGNTIYF.

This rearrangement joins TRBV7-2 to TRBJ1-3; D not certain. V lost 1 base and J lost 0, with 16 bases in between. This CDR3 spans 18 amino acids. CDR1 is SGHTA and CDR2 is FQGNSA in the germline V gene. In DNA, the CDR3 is TGTGCCAGCAGCTTAGTTTTATTCCCAGCGAGCTCTGGAAACACCATATATTTT. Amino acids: CASSLVLFPASSGNTIYF.

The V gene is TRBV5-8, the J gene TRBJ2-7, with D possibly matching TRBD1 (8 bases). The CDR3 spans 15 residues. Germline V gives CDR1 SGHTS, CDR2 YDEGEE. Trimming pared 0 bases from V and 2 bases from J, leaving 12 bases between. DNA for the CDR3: TGTGCCAGCAGCTTGGGGACAGGGAGGGCCTACGAGCAGTACTTC. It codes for CASSLGTGRAYEQYF.

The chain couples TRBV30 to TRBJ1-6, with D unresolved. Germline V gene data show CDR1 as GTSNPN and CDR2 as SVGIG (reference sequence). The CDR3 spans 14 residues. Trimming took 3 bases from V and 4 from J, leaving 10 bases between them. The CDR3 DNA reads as TGTGCCTGGAGACCGACAAGGTATAATTCACCCCTCCACTTT. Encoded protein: CAWRPTRYNSPLHF.

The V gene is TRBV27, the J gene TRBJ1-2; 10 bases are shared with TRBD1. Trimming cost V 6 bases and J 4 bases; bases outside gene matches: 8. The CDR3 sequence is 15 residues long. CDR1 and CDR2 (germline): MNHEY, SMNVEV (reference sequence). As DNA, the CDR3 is TGTGCCAGCAGCCCTAGACAGGGGGCCGGCTATGGCTACACCTTC. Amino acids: CASSPRQGAGYGYTF.

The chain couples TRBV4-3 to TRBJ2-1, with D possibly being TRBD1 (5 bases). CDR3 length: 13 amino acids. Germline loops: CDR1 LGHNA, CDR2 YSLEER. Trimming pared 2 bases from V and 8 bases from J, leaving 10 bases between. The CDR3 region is CASSQLGAYEQFF. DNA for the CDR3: TGCGCCAGCAGCCAACTAGGGGCTTATGAGCAGTTCTTC.

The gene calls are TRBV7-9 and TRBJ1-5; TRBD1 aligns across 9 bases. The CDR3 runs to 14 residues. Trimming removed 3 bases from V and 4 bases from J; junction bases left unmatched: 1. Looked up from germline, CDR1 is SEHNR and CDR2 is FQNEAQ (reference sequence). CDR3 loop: CASSFGQGNQPQHF. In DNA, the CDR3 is TGTGCCAGCAGCTTTGGACAGGGGAATCAGCCCCAGCATTTT. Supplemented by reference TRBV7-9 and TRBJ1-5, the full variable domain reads DTGVSQNPRHKITKRGQNVTFRCDPISEHNRLYWYRQTLGQGPEFLTYFQNEAQLEKSRLLSDRFSAERPKGSFSTLEIQRTEQGDSAMYLCASSFGQGNQPQHFGDGTRLSIL.

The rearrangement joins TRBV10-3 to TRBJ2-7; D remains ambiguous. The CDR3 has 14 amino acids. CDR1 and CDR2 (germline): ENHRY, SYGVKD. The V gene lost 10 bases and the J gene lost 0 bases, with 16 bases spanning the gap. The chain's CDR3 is CATNGYHSSYEQYF. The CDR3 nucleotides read TGTGCCACCAACGGTTATCATAGCTCCTACGAGCAGTACTTC.

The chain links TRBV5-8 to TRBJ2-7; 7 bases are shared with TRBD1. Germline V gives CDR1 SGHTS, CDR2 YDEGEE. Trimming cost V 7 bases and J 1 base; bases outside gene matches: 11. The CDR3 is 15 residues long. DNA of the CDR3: TGTGCCAGCCTCCCCGCCGTGACAGGGTCCTACGAGCAGTACTTC. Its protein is CASLPAVTGSYEQYF. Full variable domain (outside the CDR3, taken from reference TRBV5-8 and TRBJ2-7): EAGVTQSPTHLIKTRGQQATLRCSPISGHTSVYWYQQALGLGLQFLLWYDEGEERNRGNFPPRFSGRQFPNYSSELNVNALELEDSALYLCASLPAVTGSYEQYFGPGTRLTVT.

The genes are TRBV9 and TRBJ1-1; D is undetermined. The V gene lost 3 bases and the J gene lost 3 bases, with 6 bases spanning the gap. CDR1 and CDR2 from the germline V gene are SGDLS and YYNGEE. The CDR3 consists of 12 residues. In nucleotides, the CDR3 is TGTGCCAGCAGCGCTAAAGACACTGAAGCTTTCTTT. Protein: CASSAKDTEAFF.

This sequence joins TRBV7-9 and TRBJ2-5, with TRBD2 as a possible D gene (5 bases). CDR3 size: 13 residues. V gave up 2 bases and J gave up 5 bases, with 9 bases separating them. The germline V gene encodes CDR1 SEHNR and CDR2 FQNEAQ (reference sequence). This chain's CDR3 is CASSLNQRETQYF. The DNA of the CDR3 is TGTGCCAGCAGCTTAAATCAGCGGGAGACCCAGTACTTC.

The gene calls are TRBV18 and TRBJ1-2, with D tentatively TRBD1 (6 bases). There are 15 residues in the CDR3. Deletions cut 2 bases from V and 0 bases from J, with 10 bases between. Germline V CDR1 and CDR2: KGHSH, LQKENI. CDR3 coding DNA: TGTGCCAGCTCACCAGAGGGGACAACTAACTATGGCTACACCTTC. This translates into CASSPEGTTNYGYTF.

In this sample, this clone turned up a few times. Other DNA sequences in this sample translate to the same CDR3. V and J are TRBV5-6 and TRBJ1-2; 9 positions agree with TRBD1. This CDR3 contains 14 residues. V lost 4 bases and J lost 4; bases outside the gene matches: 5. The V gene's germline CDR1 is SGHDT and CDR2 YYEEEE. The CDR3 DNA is TGTGCCAGCAGCCTAGACAGGGGGAGCTATGGCTACACCTTC. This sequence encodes CASSLDRGSYGYTF.